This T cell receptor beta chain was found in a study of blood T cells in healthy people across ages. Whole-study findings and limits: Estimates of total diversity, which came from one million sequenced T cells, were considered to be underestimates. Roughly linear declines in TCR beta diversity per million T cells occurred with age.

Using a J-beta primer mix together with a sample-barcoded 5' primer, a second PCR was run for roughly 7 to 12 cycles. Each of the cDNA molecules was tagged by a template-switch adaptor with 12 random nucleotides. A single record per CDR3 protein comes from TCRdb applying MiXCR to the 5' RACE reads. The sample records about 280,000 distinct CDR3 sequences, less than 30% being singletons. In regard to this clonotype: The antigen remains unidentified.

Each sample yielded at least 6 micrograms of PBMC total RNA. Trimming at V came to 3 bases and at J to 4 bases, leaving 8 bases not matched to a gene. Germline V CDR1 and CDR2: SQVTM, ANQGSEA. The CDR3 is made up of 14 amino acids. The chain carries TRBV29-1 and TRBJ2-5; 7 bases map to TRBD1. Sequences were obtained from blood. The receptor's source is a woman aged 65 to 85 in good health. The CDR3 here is CSVEERGQGETQYF. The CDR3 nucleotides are TGCAGCGTTGAGGAAAGGGGGCAGGGAGAGACCCAGTACTTC.